The entry that follows covers one T cell receptor (beta chain) sequence. No cognate antigen has been identified for it. No much larger clone exists at a distance of one base, and base qualities are not known. V and J are trimmed by 6 bases and 6 bases, and the gene matches miss 7 bases of the junction. Including cysteine and phenylalanine, the CDR3 has 13 amino acids. Only the CDR3 DNA is retained, 39 bases long and in frame from the first base. Sequencing was performed on an Illumina HiSeq 2500. TCR beta libraries were prepared by quantitative 5'-RACE with molecular barcodes. The paper's data handling went like this. Disease-linked TCR variants were identified with a new computational method built on a probabilistic model of VDJ rearrangement. TCRdb reprocessed the public reads (quality trimming at Q25 with fastp, clone calling with MiXCR) and kept in-frame beta chains. Records with the same CDR3 protein are collapsed into one entry carrying the most frequent genes and DNA. The V and J calls and clone size are TCRdb's, not the authors'. Recorded for this sample are approximately 400,000 distinct CDR3 sequences; 25% to 30% of them occurred a single time. Roughly 1% of the sample is taken by the ten largest.

The data belong to a study of CD8 T cells in ankylosing spondylitis (dated by TCRdb to about 2017). Looking at the study overall: T cell receptor beta repertoires were profiled in healthy donors and ankylosing spondylitis patients so that disease-linked TCR variants could be found. The whole study cohort included 108 healthy donors and 25 ankylosing spondylitis patients. Peripheral blood was sampled, and synovial fluid was additionally collected from ankylosing spondylitis patients.

The research as a whole found: A CD8+ phenotype was shown by the disease-linked clones, which were found at relatively low frequencies in peripheral blood. According to the report, matched synovial fluid samples from ankylosing spondylitis patients were significantly enriched for the disease-linked clones. A TCR beta motif of fewer than 10 highly homologous amino acid variants appeared characteristic of blood from ankylosing spondylitis patients. Some motif variants had previously been reported in the synovial fluid and blood of reactive arthritis patients, which suggests shared mechanisms of disease initiation.

The sequence joins TRBV12-3 or TRBV12-4 to TRBJ1-1; TRBD1 lines up with 7 middle nucleotides. The sequencing sample was made of blood, either unsorted or a sorted T cell fraction (not recorded which). This receptor was taken from a male donor with ankylosing spondylitis. The CDR3 region reads CASRRQGGPEAFF. The nucleotides read TGTGCCAGCAGAAGACAGGGTGGGCCTGAAGCTTTCTTT.